What follows describes a single T cell receptor beta chain. Its target is not known. Trimming removed 3 bases from V and 5 bases from J, with 13 bases in between. The germline CDR1 and CDR2 sequences are SGHDN and FVKESK. The CDR3 length is 15 residues. Using its own MiXCR run on the 5' RACE reads, TCRdb lists one record per CDR3 protein. The sample carries roughly 310,000 distinct CDR3 sequences, around 15% recorded once. These data belong to a study of T-cell memory formation after mild COVID-19. The wider study: TCR clusters largely stayed donor specific.

Findings of the study overall: Day 15 to 85 contractors were CD4/CD8 balanced; later expanders leaned CD4+. Day 37-peaking second-wave clones had unconfirmed SARS-CoV-2 specificity.

The sequenced sample consisted of PBMCs or a T cell subset sorted from them (not recorded which). This chain links TRBV14 with TRBJ1-4; TRBD1 is a possible D gene (5 bases). The sequence was collected from a man aged 18 to 35 who had mild COVID-19 (a few samples of this study predate the infection). Cell type and time point are not known. CDR3 loop: CASSHMGQGNEKLFF. CDR3 nucleotides: TGTGCCAGCAGCCACATGGGCCAGGGAAATGAAAAACTGTTTTTT.